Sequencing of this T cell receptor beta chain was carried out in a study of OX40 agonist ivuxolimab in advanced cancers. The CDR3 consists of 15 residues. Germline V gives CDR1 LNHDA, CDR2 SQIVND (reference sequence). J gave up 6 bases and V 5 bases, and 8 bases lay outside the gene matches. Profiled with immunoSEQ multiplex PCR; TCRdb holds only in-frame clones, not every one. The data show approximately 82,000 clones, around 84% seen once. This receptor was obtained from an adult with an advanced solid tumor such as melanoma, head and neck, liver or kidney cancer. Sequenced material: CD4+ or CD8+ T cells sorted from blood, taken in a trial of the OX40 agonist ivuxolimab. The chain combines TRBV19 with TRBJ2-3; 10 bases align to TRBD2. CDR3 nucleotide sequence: TGTGCCAGTAGTCCCCCCGGGACTAGCGATGATACGCAGTATTTT. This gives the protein CASSPPGTSDDTQYF. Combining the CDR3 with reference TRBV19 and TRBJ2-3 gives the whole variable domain DGGITQSPKYLFRKEGQNVTLSCEQNLNHDAMYWYRQDPGQGLRLIYYSQIVNDFQKGDIAEGYSVSREKKESFPLTVTSAQKNPTAFYLCASSPPGTSDDTQYFGPGTRLTVL.